Detailed here is one T cell receptor (beta chain). No cognate antigen has been identified for it. Per-nucleotide qualities are absent, and no much larger clonotype sits a single base away. This sample was taken from a study of blood T cell repertoires in COVID-19 (dated by TCRdb to between 2020 and 2021). With regard to the full study: The collaborator samples originated in the United States, Italy and Spain and spanned the acute and convalescent phases of COVID-19. Where available, HLA class I and class II types were obtained from metadata supplied by the sample provider rather than from assay-based typing. The dataset comprised deeply sampled blood TCRbeta repertoires from subjects exposed to, actively infected with, or recovered from COVID-19. The material from the prospective study consisted of cDNA or gDNA derived from T cells, B-cell-depleted T cells, or PBMCs. The repertoires were released in a freely available public database intended as a resource for research on the immune response to SARS-CoV-2. The samples were drawn from the first 160 participants of the ongoing ImmuneRACE study and from over a thousand subjects provided by 6 global collaborators. Nearly every sample came with metadata listing a de-identified subject ID, COVID-19 status, age in years and sex.

Each collaborating institution followed its own protocols to collect whole blood in K2EDTA tubes. Collaborator samples were shipped for TCRbeta analysis as frozen whole blood, isolated PBMCs, or DNA extracted from either sample type. TCRbeta CDR3 regions were amplified from genomic DNA using the immunoSEQ Assay, a bias-controlled multiplex PCR. The study's processing was this. Within the assay, amplification of reference gene primers was used to estimate how many nucleated cells each sample contained. Sequence reads were collapsed and filtered to measure the absolute abundance of every unique TCRbeta CDR3 rearrangement. Productive Simpson clonality was computed per sample as the square root of Simpson's diversity index over productive rearrangements. What TCRdb holds here is the immuneACCESS table cut down to in-frame rearrangements. Part of the clones is not present; checked against another copy, under half of the missing clones reflect an unresolved V gene, and the others are unexplained. The DNA gave D and trimming, while V, J and clone size come from that table. This sample gives about 18,000 clones in total; about nine tenths of them show up just once. Roughly 8.3% of the sample goes to the ten largest clones.

The CDR3, cysteine through phenylalanine, is 17 amino acids long. The sequence is cut down to CDR3 DNA, 51 bases in frame from base 1. The germline V gene (reference sequence) yields LNHDA for CDR1 and SQIVND for CDR2. Trimming takes 10 bases off V and 1 base off J; junction bases not matched to a gene: 16. Overall study results and their limits: Clinical and demographic metadata were provided uncurated, with the amount varying by source and participant.

The sequencing sample was made of peripheral blood. The TCR sequence derives from a human donor in a cohort sampled during active COVID-19. The donor label of this sample is uncertain. Here the chain combines TRBV19 and TRBJ2-1, with 7 bases matching TRBD2. At the DNA level, the sequence is TGTGCCACCTCCATGCAGTTGGGCGGGAGATCCTACAATGAGCAGTTCTTC. It translates to CATSMQLGGRSYNEQFF. When the CDR3 is completed using the reference TRBV19 and TRBJ2-1 genes on either side, the full variable domain is DGGITQSPKYLFRKEGQNVTLSCEQNLNHDAMYWYRQDPGQGLRLIYYSQIVNDFQKGDIAEGYSVSREKKESFPLTVTSAQKNPTAFYLCATSMQLGGRSYNEQFFGPGTRLTVL.